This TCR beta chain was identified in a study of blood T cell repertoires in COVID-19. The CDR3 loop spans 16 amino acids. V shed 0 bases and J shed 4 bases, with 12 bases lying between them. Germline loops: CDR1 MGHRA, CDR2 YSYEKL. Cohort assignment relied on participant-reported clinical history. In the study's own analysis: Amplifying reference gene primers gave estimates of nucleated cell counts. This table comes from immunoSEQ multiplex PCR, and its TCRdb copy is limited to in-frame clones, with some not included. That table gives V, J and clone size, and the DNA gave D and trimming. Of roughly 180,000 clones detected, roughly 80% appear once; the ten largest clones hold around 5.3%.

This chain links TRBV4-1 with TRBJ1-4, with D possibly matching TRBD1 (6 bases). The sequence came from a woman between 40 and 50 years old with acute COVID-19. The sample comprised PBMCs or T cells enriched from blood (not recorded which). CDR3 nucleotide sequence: TGCGCCAGCAGCCAAGATCCGCAGGGGATTAATGAAAAACTGTTTTTT. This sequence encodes CASSQDPQGINEKLFF.